Included here is one T cell receptor (beta chain) sequence, with context. Researchers ran the PCR with 60 Vbeta and 13 Jbeta primers. This table comes from immunoSEQ multiplex PCR, and its TCRdb copy is limited to in-frame clones, with some not included. This table has 130,000 or so clones, 77% appearing once. This entry comes from a study of cytomegalovirus exposure and HLA in healthy donors. The sequence was collected from a woman between 40 and 55 years old in good health and CMV-seronegative. The material sequenced was PBMCs.

As DNA, the CDR3 is TGTGCCAGCAGCTCAACAGGGAACAGCCCGTTCTTC. As protein: CASSSTGNSPFF. The gene calls are TRBV7-8 and TRBJ2-1; TRBD1 might be the D (6 bases). CDR1 and CDR2 (germline): SGHVS, FQNEAQ. Deletions cut 4 bases from V and 15 bases from J, with 16 bases between. The CDR3 length is 12 residues.